This TCR beta chain was captured in a study of OX40 agonist ivuxolimab in advanced cancers. Blood specimens came from baseline, cycle 4 day 1, and cycle 7 day 1. General observations from the study: Clonal expansion from baseline to week 6 occurred in both CD4+ and CD8+ T cells.

Produced via immunoSEQ multiplex PCR; TCRdb's table is partial and in-frame only. The sample has 45,000 to 60,000 clones; 80% to 95% are singletons. This clone appeared a single time. What it recognizes is unknown. The sample in question was CD4+ or CD8+ T cells sorted from blood, obtained in a trial of the OX40 agonist ivuxolimab. The sequence came from an adult with an advanced solid tumor such as melanoma, head and neck, liver or kidney cancer.

DNA of the CDR3: TGTGCCAGCAGCTACCCTGCGGGAGGGGCGAGGTCCTACGAGCAGTACTTC. This translates into CASSYPAGGARSYEQYF. This chain links TRBV5-8 with TRBJ2-7; 9 nucleotides match TRBD2. After removal of 3 bases from V and 1 base from J, the junction contained 11 bases not matched to a gene. Germline V gene data show CDR1 as SGHTS and CDR2 as YDEGEE. The CDR3 contains 17 residues.